This TCR beta chain is from a study of T cells in women clearing cervical HPV infection. Overall study context: Controls were women whose single incident HPV16 infection cleared within 12 months without precancer or cancer. Study-wide results and caveats: Unknown T-cell numbers per sample may underlie the richness differences. Cases carried less TRBV6-7 than controls: approximately 0.1% versus 0.16%.

Germline V gene lookup returns CDR1 LNHDA and CDR2 SQIVND (reference sequence). Trimming took 7 bases from V and 9 from J, leaving 22 bases between them. The CDR3 is 15 amino acids. In the case of this clone: Its specificity is not known. The read ends 3 residues before the CDR3 terminus; that terminus is restored from the germline J gene.

This table comes from immunoSEQ multiplex PCR, and its TCRdb copy is limited to in-frame clones, with some not included. The sample includes about 30,000 clones. This receptor was obtained from a woman between 18 and 70 years old with a cervical HPV16 infection that either progressed to CIN3+ or cleared (not recorded which). Sequenced input: blood buffy coat. This chain uses TRBV19 with TRBJ2-1; D is unclear. CDR3 sequence: CASTTRRLLVREQFF. The sequenced CDR3 bases are TGTGCCAGTACCACCCGTAGACTGTTAGTTCGTGAG.